These T cell receptor beta chains were read from a single sample in a study of beta chain features in type 1 diabetes. Libraries were prepared by immunoSEQ multiplex PCR; TCRdb keeps only in-frame clonotypes and omits some of them. The repertoire holds 250,000 to 350,000 clones, about 15% seen once, with over 5.5% in the top ten. The sequencing sample was made of central memory CD4+ T cells from blood. These receptors originate from a man aged 25 to 45 in good health. CDR3s include the opening cysteine and the closing phenylalanine or tryptophan. The D gene is left open where the match is weak. Clone size is stated in some rows and not others, as once, few, many or a class when expanded.

abundance,v_gene,j_gene,d_gene,CDR3aa,CDR3nt
.,TRBV19,TRBJ2-5,.,CASSVGNRRETQYF,TGTGCCAGTAGTGTGGGGAACCGCAGGGAGACCCAGTACTTC
.,TRBV4-1,TRBJ2-3,.,CASSQGGAGDTQYF,TGCGCCAGCAGCCAAGGCGGGGCTGGAGATACGCAGTATTTT
few,TRBV2,TRBJ1-6,.,CASHPTYNSPLHF,TGTGCCAGCCATCCCACTTATAATTCACCCCTCCACTTT
few,TRBV7-3,TRBJ2-1,.,CASSLSRLGNEQFF,TGTGCCAGCAGCTTATCAAGGTTGGGGAATGAGCAGTTCTTC
few,TRBV6-1,TRBJ1-1,.,CASKPPQNTEAFF,TGTGCCAGCAAGCCTCCACAGAACACTGAAGCTTTCTTT
few,TRBV10-3,TRBJ1-1,.,CASSEIRGTEAFF,TGTGCCAGCAGTGAAATCCGGGGGACTGAAGCTTTCTTT
.,TRBV2,TRBJ1-1,.,CASRIGTEAFF,TGTGCCAGCAGGATCGGGACAGAAGCTTTCTTT
few,TRBV6-5,TRBJ1-2,.,CASTMAGGEVYGYTF,TGTGCCAGCACCATGGCGGGGGGAGAAGTCTATGGCTACACCTTC
few,TRBV7-2,TRBJ2-5,TRBD2,CASSPGGAVGETQYF,TGTGCCAGCAGCCCCGGGGGGGCCGTAGGGGAGACCCAGTACTTC
few,TRBV5-4,TRBJ1-4,.,CASSLETDGKLFF,TGTGCCAGCAGCTTGGAGACAGACGGAAAACTGTTTTTT
.,TRBV6-1,TRBJ1-5,.,CASTGDSNQPQHF,TGTGCCAGCACAGGGGATAGCAATCAGCCCCAGCATTTT
few,TRBV28,TRBJ2-4,.,CASRSRPALGAIQYF,TGTGCCAGCAGGTCAAGACCGGCTCTAGGGGCTATTCAGTACTTC
.,TRBV5-1,TRBJ1-1,.,CASARTDTNTEAFF,TGCGCCAGCGCCCGGACAGACACGAACACTGAAGCTTTCTTT
.,TRBV6-4,TRBJ2-1,.,CASRHQGGDEQFF,TGTGCCAGCAGACACCAGGGGGGAGATGAGCAGTTCTTC
few,TRBV19,TRBJ1-1,TRBD1,CAISVGQGTEAFF,TGTGCCATCAGCGTCGGACAGGGGACTGAAGCTTTCTTT
.,TRBV4-2,TRBJ2-6,.,CASSQLAGASSGANVLTF,TGTGCCAGCAGCCAACTCGCCGGGGCCAGCTCTGGGGCCAACGTCCTGACTTTC
.,TRBV9,TRBJ2-2,.,CASSVQATGELFF,TGTGCCAGCAGCGTACAGGCTACCGGGGAGCTGTTTTTT
few,TRBV19,TRBJ1-1,.,CASSRLREALSTEAFF,TGTGCCAGTAGTCGGCTCCGTGAGGCTTTATCCACTGAAGCTTTCTTT
.,TRBV21-1,TRBJ1-3,.,CASSQNKDSGNTIYF,TGTGCCAGCAGCCAAAACAAGGACTCTGGAAACACCATATATTTT
.,TRBV7-9,TRBJ2-7,.,CASSTRQEAYEQYF,TGTGCCAGCAGCACAAGACAGGAGGCCTACGAGCAGTACTTC
.,TRBV7-2,TRBJ1-1,.,CASSPRRQNTEAFF,TGTGCCAGCAGCCCCCGCCGGCAGAACACTGAAGCTTTCTTT
few,TRBV28,TRBJ1-4,TRBD1,CASSLSAGGEKLFF,TGTGCCAGCAGTTTATCGGCAGGGGGGGAAAAACTGTTTTTT
few,TRBV30,TRBJ1-3,.,CAWTEIGLPSGNTIYF,TGTGCCTGGACGGAGATCGGGTTGCCCTCTGGAAACACCATATATTTT
few,TRBV5-1,TRBJ1-1,.,CASSPPKSMNTEAFF,TGCGCCAGCAGCCCTCCTAAAAGCATGAACACTGAAGCTTTCTTT
few,TRBV6-5,TRBJ1-3,TRBD1,CASSRDRVAGNTIYF,TGTGCCAGCAGTCGGGACAGGGTGGCGGGAAACACCATATATTTT
few,TRBV7-2,TRBJ2-5,.,CASSLNRVETQYF,TGTGCCAGCAGCTTAAACAGGGTAGAGACCCAGTACTTC
few,TRBV5-5,TRBJ1-2,TRBD1,CASSFRTGGYTF,TGTGCCAGCAGCTTCAGGACAGGCGGCTACACCTTC
.,TRBV7-9,TRBJ2-1,TRBD1,CASSLILGQGDNEQFF,TGTGCCAGCAGCTTAATCCTCGGACAGGGGGACAATGAGCAGTTCTTC
.,TRBV19,TRBJ1-2,.,CASNRRDPNYGYTF,TGTGCCAGTAACCGGCGGGATCCTAACTATGGCTACACCTTC
many,TRBV2,TRBJ2-2,.,CASRGLQGTGELFF,TGTGCCAGCAGAGGGTTACAGGGTACCGGGGAGCTGTTTTTT
few,TRBV19,TRBJ2-1,TRBD2,CASRGLADNEQFF,TGTGCCAGTAGGGGACTAGCGGACAATGAGCAGTTCTTC
.,TRBV11-3,TRBJ2-5,.,CASSLAQGRETQYF,TGTGCCAGCAGCTTAGCGCAGGGCCGAGAGACCCAGTACTTC
once,TRBV2,TRBJ1-5,.,CASSLYYSNQPQHF,TGTGCCAGCAGTCTCTACTATAGCAATCAGCCCCAGCATTTT
.,TRBV4-3,TRBJ1-4,.,CASSQDFTGAEKLFF,TGCGCCAGCAGCCAAGATTTCACAGGAGCCGAAAAACTGTTTTTT
few,TRBV7-2,TRBJ2-3,.,CASSLGRGGDTQYF,TGTGCCAGCAGCTTGGGTAGGGGTGGAGATACGCAGTATTTT
many,TRBV19,TRBJ2-3,TRBD2,CASSPSGAGGATDTQYF,TGTGCCAGTAGTCCCTCCGGCGCGGGGGGAGCCACAGATACGCAGTATTTT
few,TRBV14,TRBJ2-1,TRBD1,CASSQDRDSIASNEQFF,TGTGCCAGCAGCCAAGACCGGGACAGCATTGCCTCCAATGAGCAGTTCTTC
few,TRBV4-1,TRBJ1-2,.,CASSSGPSLNYGYTF,TGCGCCAGCAGCTCTGGACCTAGCCTTAACTATGGCTACACCTTC
.,TRBV6-5,TRBJ1-1,.,CASSNPGLMNTEAFF,TGTGCCAGCAGTAACCCCGGGCTCATGAACACTGAAGCTTTCTTT
.,TRBV29-1,TRBJ1-1,.,CSVEEGHLNTEAFF,TGCAGCGTTGAAGAAGGGCACCTGAACACTGAAGCTTTCTTT
few,TRBV6-5,TRBJ2-7,TRBD1,CASSSSFLGTGNEQYF,TGTGCCAGCAGTTCCTCTTTCCTCGGGACAGGGAACGAGCAGTACTTC
many,TRBV2,TRBJ2-3,.,CASSEMGGYTDTQYF,TGTGCCAGCAGTGAAATGGGCGGCTACACAGATACGCAGTATTTT
many,TRBV6-5,TRBJ1-1,.,CASTNGGDTEAFF,TGTGCCAGCACCAATGGGGGGGACACTGAAGCTTTCTTT
few,TRBV11-3,TRBJ2-7,TRBD1,CASSLNRDSASYEQYF,TGTGCCAGCAGCCTAAACCGGGACAGCGCTTCCTACGAGCAGTACTTC
.,TRBV7-9,TRBJ2-3,TRBD2,CASSRGEGLGFLRGDTQYF,TGTGCCAGCAGCCGTGGCGAGGGACTAGGGTTCCTACGGGGAGATACGCAGTATTTT
few,TRBV2,TRBJ2-1,.,CASSVNIGPSSYNEQFF,TGTGCCAGCAGTGTTAATATAGGGCCGAGCTCCTACAATGAGCAGTTCTTC
few,TRBV6-5,TRBJ1-1,.,CASSYSTGGPRTEAFF,TGTGCCAGCAGTTACTCGACGGGGGGGCCAAGGACTGAAGCTTTCTTT
.,TRBV30,TRBJ1-1,.,CAWSSWGGSDTEAFF,TGTGCCTGGAGTTCGTGGGGGGGCTCGGATACTGAAGCTTTCTTT
.,TRBV4-1,TRBJ2-1,.,CASSQGPGIHNEQFF,TGCGCCAGCAGCCAAGGGCCGGGAATCCACAATGAGCAGTTCTTC
.,TRBV7-8,TRBJ2-3,.,CASSVTPSTDTQYF,TGTGCCAGCAGCGTAACCCCGAGCACAGATACGCAGTATTTT